This TCR beta chain was captured by sequencing in a study of T cells in Graves' hyperthyroidism and ophthalmopathy. Study results and limitations: The model's output predicted ophthalmopathy at a median of roughly seven months prior to onset.

Regions amplified from RNA transcripts were the TCR beta CDR3 regions. First-round RT-PCR with HTBI primers amplified the TCR CDR3 region. TCRdb re-derived calls from the multiplex PCR reads in MiXCR, one entry per CDR3 protein. The table has hundreds of thousands of distinct CDR3 sequences, around a quarter seen once. Only one count was recorded for this clonotype. What it binds is unknown. Reasons for excluding patients were uncontrolled infection, other autoimmune disease, pregnancy or lactation. Fresh 10 ml peripheral blood yielded PBMCs. The receptor comes from a woman aged 25 to 39 with Graves' ophthalmopathy. Material for sequencing was blood.

CDR3: CASSLQGAFRETQYF. The CDR3 DNA reads TGTGCCAGCAGTTTACAGGGGGCCTTCAGGGAGACCCAGTACTTC. This chain joins TRBV28 and TRBJ2-5; TRBD1 matches at 8 bases. Germline CDR1 is MDHEN and CDR2 is SYDVKM. V shed 2 bases and J 5 bases; nucleotides not matched to a gene: 7. The CDR3 has 15 amino acids.